This is a list of T cell receptor beta chains from one sample in a study of graft-versus-host responses after intestinal transplantation. TCRdb's copy holds only in-frame clones and misses some; the assay was immunoSEQ multiplex PCR. The sample includes more than 20,000 clones, about 92% seen only once; the top ten take roughly two fifths. The sample in question was PBMCs, obtained approximately 250 days after intestinal transplant. These receptors all stem from a human patient who received an intestinal transplant, so some T cells may come from the graft donor. Both conserved end residues are part of each CDR3. A D gene is named only where the DNA matches it firmly. Where a row states a size, it is once, few, many or the class of an expanded clone; other rows omit it.

size	D	V	J	CDR3	DNA
NA	NA	TRBV11-2	TRBJ1-1	CASSLLTQGEAFF	TGTGCCAGCAGCTTATTAACGCAGGGCGAAGCTTTCTTT
NA	TRBD1	TRBV5-1	TRBJ1-4	CASSLAGTENEKLFF	TGCGCCAGCAGCTTGGCCGGGACAGAGAATGAAAAACTGTTTTTT
NA	NA	TRBV6-1	TRBJ2-3	CASSTSYGTDTQYF	TGTGCCAGCAGTACTAGCTACGGCACAGATACGCAGTATTTT
once	TRBD1	TRBV7-9	TRBJ2-4	CASSLDNRGLAKNIQYF	TGTGCCAGCAGCTTAGATAACAGGGGGCTAGCCAAAAACATTCAGTACTTC
NA	NA	TRBV11-3	TRBJ2-2	CASSLVTGELFF	TGTGCCAGCAGCCTTGTCACCGGGGAGCTGTTTTTT
few	NA	TRBV6-1	TRBJ1-1	CASSAGPLEAFF	TGTGCCAGCAGTGCAGGCCCGCTAGAAGCTTTCTTT
NA	NA	TRBV15	TRBJ1-1	CATSRDQYVEGSGAFF	TGTGCCACCAGCAGAGATCAATACGTTGAGGGCTCAGGGGCTTTCTTT
NA	NA	TRBV7-2	TRBJ2-1	CASSLLVRNEQFF	TGTGCCAGCAGCTTACTAGTTCGCAATGAGCAGTTCTTC
NA	NA	TRBV11-2	TRBJ2-7	CASSPRQPAYEQYF	TGTGCCAGCAGCCCACGACAGCCAGCCTACGAGCAGTACTTC
NA	NA	TRBV5-1	TRBJ2-7	CASSLWRGTYEQYF	TGCGCCAGCAGTTTGTGGAGGGGCACCTACGAGCAGTACTTC
NA	NA	TRBV27	TRBJ1-4	CASSLGREEKLFF	TGTGCCAGCAGTTTAGGCAGGGAAGAAAAACTGTTTTTT
once	NA	TRBV4-2	TRBJ2-5	CASSQLPGNQETQYF	TGTGCCAGCAGCCAACTCCCAGGGAACCAAGAGACCCAGTACTTC
NA	NA	TRBV7-6	TRBJ2-7	CASSLSPNYEQYF	TGTGCCAGCAGCTTATCACCAAACTACGAGCAGTACTTC
NA	NA	TRBV29-1	TRBJ1-2	CSVEDRDYGYTF	TGCAGCGTTGAAGACAGGGACTATGGCTACACCTTC
once	TRBD2	TRBV6-1	TRBJ2-1	CASISGGEQYNEQFF	TGTGCCAGTATTTCTGGGGGGGAACAATACAATGAGCAGTTCTTC
NA	TRBD2	TRBV5-1	TRBJ2-7	CASIGGDYEQYF	TGCGCCAGCATTGGGGGGGACTACGAGCAGTACTTC
NA	NA	TRBV5-1	TRBJ2-7	CASSFLEGHYEQYF	TGCGCCAGCAGCTTTTTGGAGGGACACTACGAGCAGTACTTC
NA	NA	TRBV7-9	TRBJ1-2	CASSLAESYGYTF	TGTGCCAGCAGCTTAGCTGAGTCTTATGGCTACACCTTC
medium-sized	TRBD2	TRBV29-1	TRBJ2-2	CSVEGWAGVRTGELFF	TGCAGCGTTGAAGGATGGGCGGGAGTAAGGACCGGGGAGCTGTTTTTT
NA	NA	TRBV27	TRBJ2-5	CASSSRPGVGETQYF	TGTGCCAGCAGCTCCCGACCTGGGGTGGGCGAGACCCAGTACTTC
NA	TRBD2	TRBV27	TRBJ2-5	CASSLLAGVGLQETQYF	TGTGCCAGCAGTTTATTGGCGGGAGTGGGCCTCCAGGAGACCCAGTACTTC
NA	TRBD2	TRBV27	TRBJ2-1	CASSLSQSGRSYNEQFF	TGTGCCAGCAGTTTATCGCAAAGCGGGAGGTCCTACAATGAGCAGTTCTTC
NA	NA	TRBV6-6	TRBJ2-7	CASSTGTVYEQYF	TGTGCCAGCAGCACCGGGACTGTATACGAGCAGTACTTC
NA	NA	TRBV5-1	TRBJ2-1	CASSLAPSARRLNEQFF	TGCGCCAGCAGCTTGGCCCCTTCGGCTAGGCGCTTGAATGAGCAGTTCTTC
NA	TRBD2	TRBV7-3	TRBJ2-5	CASSPGTSSQETQYF	TGTGCCAGCAGCCCCGGGACTAGCAGTCAAGAGACCCAGTACTTC
NA	NA	TRBV18	TRBJ2-1	CASSPWRGEGRDNEQFF	TGTGCCAGCTCACCTTGGCGAGGGGAAGGCCGTGACAATGAGCAGTTCTTC
NA	TRBD2	TRBV11-2	TRBJ2-1	CASSPGTSGSSEQFF	TGTGCCAGCAGCCCCGGGACTAGCGGGAGCAGTGAGCAGTTCTTC
NA	TRBD2	TRBV7-8	TRBJ2-3	CASSPAGGLADTQYF	TGTGCCAGCAGCCCAGCGGGAGGGCTCGCAGATACGCAGTATTTT
NA	NA	TRBV5-1	TRBJ2-2	CASSLYSVTAGELFF	TGCGCCAGCAGCTTGTACAGCGTTACGGCCGGGGAGCTGTTTTTT
NA	NA	TRBV6-5	TRBJ2-3	CASGRGTDTQYF	TGTGCCAGCGGTAGAGGCACAGATACGCAGTATTTT
NA	TRBD2	TRBV7-7	TRBJ2-7	CASSTLPGTILFIYEQYF	TGTGCCAGCAGCACCCTACCCGGGACTATTCTCTTTATCTACGAGCAGTACTTC
NA	NA	TRBV7-8	TRBJ2-7	CASSLGRRRGTYEQYF	TGTGCCAGCAGCTTAGGACGGCGGAGGGGGACCTACGAGCAGTACTTC
NA	TRBD2	TRBV6-5	TRBJ2-5	CASRSTSGKETQYF	TGTGCCAGCAGGTCGACTAGCGGGAAAGAGACCCAGTACTTC
NA	TRBD1	TRBV15	TRBJ1-5	CATSSEQGFSVNQPQHF	TGTGCCACCAGCAGTGAACAGGGGTTCTCGGTCAATCAGCCCCAGCATTTT
NA	NA	TRBV6-5	TRBJ2-7	CASSYSMGGGNEQYF	TGTGCCAGCAGTTACTCGATGGGGGGCGGAAACGAGCAGTACTTC
NA	TRBD2	TRBV7-9	TRBJ2-7	CASSTPLAAPYEQYF	TGTGCCAGCAGCACACCCCTAGCGGCTCCCTACGAGCAGTACTTC
NA	NA	TRBV28	TRBJ1-3	CASHSVGISGNTIYF	TGTGCCAGCCACTCAGTAGGGATCTCTGGAAACACCATATATTTT
NA	TRBD1	TRBV18	TRBJ2-7	CASSPTGTGATYEQYF	TGTGCCAGCTCACCCACCGGGACAGGCGCAACCTACGAGCAGTACTTC